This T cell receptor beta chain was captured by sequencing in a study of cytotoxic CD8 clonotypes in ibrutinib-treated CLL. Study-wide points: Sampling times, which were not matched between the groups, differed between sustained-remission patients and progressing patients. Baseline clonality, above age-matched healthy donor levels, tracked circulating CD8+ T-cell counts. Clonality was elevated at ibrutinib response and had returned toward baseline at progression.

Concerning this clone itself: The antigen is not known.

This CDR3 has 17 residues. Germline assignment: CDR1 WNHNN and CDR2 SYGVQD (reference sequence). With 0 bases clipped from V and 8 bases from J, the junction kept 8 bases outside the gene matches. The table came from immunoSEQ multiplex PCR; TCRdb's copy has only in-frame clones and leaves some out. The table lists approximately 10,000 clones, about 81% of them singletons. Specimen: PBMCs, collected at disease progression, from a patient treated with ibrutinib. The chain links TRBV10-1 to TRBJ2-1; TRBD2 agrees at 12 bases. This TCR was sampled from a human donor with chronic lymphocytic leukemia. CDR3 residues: CASSESASGRAVHEQFF. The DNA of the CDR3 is TGCGCCAGCAGTGAGTCGGCTAGCGGGAGGGCCGTCCATGAGCAGTTCTTC.